The rows below give T cell receptor beta chains drawn from one sample of a study of technical replicates of blood from several donors. The assay was immunoSEQ multiplex PCR, and TCRdb's table has in-frame clones only and misses some. The sample has approximately 90,000 clones; 95% are singletons. Sequences were obtained from T cells isolated from PBMCs. These receptors all stem from a human donor in good health. CDR3s include the opening cysteine and the closing phenylalanine or tryptophan. A D gene is named only where the DNA matches it firmly.

d_call j_call v_call cdr3_aa cdr3_nt
. TRBJ1-4 TRBV6-5 CASSYRVDIHEKLFF TGTGCCAGCAGTTACAGGGTGGACATCCATGAAAAACTGTTTTTT
. TRBJ2-1 TRBV7-2 CASSHQVSAYNEQFF TGTGCCAGCAGCCACCAGGTTTCGGCCTACAATGAGCAGTTCTTC
. TRBJ2-1 TRBV4-1 CASSQVIVDYNEQFF TGCGCCAGCAGCCAAGTGATAGTCGATTACAATGAGCAGTTCTTC
TRBD1 TRBJ1-4 TRBV19 CASSPGAPFHRGTNEKLFF TGTGCCAGTAGCCCGGGGGCGCCTTTTCACAGGGGTACTAATGAAAAACTGTTTTTT
. TRBJ2-7 TRBV19 CASSIGEGEYEQYF TGTGCCAGTAGTATTGGGGAAGGGGAATACGAGCAGTACTTC
. TRBJ1-2 TRBV5-1 CASSTGTMKDGYTF TGCGCCAGCAGCACTGGGACAATGAAGGATGGCTACACCTTC
TRBD2 TRBJ2-5 TRBV5-1 CASSLAGGALETQYF TGCGCCAGCAGCTTGGCGGGGGGGGCTCTAGAGACCCAGTACTTC
. TRBJ2-3 TRBV10-3 CAISESTGSTDTQYF TGTGCCATCAGTGAGTCGACGGGAAGCACAGATACGCAGTATTTT
. TRBJ1-3 TRBV19 CASSSDPTWSAPGGNTIYF TGTGCCAGTAGCTCGGACCCAACATGGAGCGCGCCAGGGGGAAACACCATATATTTT
. TRBJ2-7 TRBV5-4 CASSLGLLQGQDEQYF TGTGCCAGCAGCTTGGGTTTATTGCAGGGTCAGGACGAGCAGTACTTC
TRBD1 TRBJ2-1 TRBV2 CASRGTGMSYNEQFF TGTGCCAGCAGGGGGACAGGGATGTCCTACAATGAGCAGTTCTTC